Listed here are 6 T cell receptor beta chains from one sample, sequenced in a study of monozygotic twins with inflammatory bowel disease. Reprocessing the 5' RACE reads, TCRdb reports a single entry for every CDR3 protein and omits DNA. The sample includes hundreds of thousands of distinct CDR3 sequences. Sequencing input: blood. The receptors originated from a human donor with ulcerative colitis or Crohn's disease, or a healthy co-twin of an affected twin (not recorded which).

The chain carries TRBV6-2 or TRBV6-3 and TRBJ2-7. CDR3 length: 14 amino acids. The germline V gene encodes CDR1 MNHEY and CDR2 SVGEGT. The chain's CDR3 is CASTQTPWSYEQYF.

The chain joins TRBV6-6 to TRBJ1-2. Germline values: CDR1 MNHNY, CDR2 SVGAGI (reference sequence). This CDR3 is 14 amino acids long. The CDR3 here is CASRGRESGYGYTF.

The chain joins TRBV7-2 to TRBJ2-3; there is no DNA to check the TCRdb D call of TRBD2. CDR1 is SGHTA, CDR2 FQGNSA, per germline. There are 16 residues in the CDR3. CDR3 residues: CASSSGLLYPPDTQYF.

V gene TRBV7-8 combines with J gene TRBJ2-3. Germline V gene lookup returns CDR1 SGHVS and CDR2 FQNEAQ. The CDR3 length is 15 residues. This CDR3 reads CASIPDGQDTDTQYF.

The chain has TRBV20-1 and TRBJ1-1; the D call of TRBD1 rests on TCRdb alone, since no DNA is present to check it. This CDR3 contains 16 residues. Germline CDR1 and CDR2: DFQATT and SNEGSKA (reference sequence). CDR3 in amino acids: CSARGLGQPMNTEAFF.

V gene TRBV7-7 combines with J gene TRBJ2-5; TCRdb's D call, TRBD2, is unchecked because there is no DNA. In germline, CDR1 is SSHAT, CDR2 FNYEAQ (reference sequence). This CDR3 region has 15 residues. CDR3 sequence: CASSLTFGGEETQYF.